This TCR beta chain emerged from a study of T cell responses to AZD1222 COVID-19 vaccine. Study-level findings and limits: Possibly, clonal diversity was underestimated; donors were largely white British and included more females. Following two doses of AZD1222, Spike-specific TCR breadth and depth rose. Of the AZD1222 recipients, only five to seven were seropositive at baseline. Distributed over spike, vaccine-associated CD4 TCRs predominated at 160-218 and 743-854.

In the case of this clone: No antigen is known for it.

The assay was immunoSEQ multiplex PCR, and TCRdb's table has in-frame clones only and misses some. The table includes more than 95,000 clones, approximately 80% detected once. Sequencing was performed on peripheral blood, taken 28 days after the second AZD1222 dose. This receptor was taken from an adult who received the AZD1222 COVID-19 vaccine.

The CDR3 DNA reads TGCGCCAGCAGCCAAGATCGGGCGGGGGGGCTTTACAATGAGCAGTTCTTC. Its translation is CASSQDRAGGLYNEQFF. This chain connects TRBV4-1 to TRBJ2-1, with TRBD2 matching over 9 bases. Germline V lookup: CDR1 MGHRA, CDR2 YSYEKL. The CDR3 runs 17 residues. The J segment lost 4 bases and the V segment lost 0 bases, leaving 7 bases of the junction unmatched.